The clone carrying this T cell receptor (beta chain) was picked up a small number of times. This record comes from a study of blood T cell repertoires in COVID-19. About the research overall: There were acute and convalescent COVID-19 samples, and they came from the United States, Italy and Spain. PBMCs, B-cell-depleted T cells, or T cells were the source of the cDNA or gDNA that made up the material.

Original analysis: Amplification from reference gene primers served as the basis for estimated nucleated cell counts. Data came from immunoSEQ multiplex PCR; TCRdb stores just in-frame clones and leaves some out. That table supplies the V and J calls and clone size; D and trimming were determined from the DNA. The data contain around 40,000 clones, approximately 81% of them singletons. Sequencing used peripheral blood. This sequence originates from a human donor in a cohort sampled during active COVID-19.

The CDR3 DNA reads TGCGCCAGCGACAGGGGAGGAACTGAAGCTTTCTTT. It yields the protein CASDRGGTEAFF. The chain recombines TRBV23-1 with TRBJ1-1; 8 bases line up with TRBD1. TRBV23-1 is designated an ORF whose function remains uncertain. The trim removed 8 bases at V and 5 bases at J, leaving 4 bases unmatched. This CDR3 has 12 amino acids.